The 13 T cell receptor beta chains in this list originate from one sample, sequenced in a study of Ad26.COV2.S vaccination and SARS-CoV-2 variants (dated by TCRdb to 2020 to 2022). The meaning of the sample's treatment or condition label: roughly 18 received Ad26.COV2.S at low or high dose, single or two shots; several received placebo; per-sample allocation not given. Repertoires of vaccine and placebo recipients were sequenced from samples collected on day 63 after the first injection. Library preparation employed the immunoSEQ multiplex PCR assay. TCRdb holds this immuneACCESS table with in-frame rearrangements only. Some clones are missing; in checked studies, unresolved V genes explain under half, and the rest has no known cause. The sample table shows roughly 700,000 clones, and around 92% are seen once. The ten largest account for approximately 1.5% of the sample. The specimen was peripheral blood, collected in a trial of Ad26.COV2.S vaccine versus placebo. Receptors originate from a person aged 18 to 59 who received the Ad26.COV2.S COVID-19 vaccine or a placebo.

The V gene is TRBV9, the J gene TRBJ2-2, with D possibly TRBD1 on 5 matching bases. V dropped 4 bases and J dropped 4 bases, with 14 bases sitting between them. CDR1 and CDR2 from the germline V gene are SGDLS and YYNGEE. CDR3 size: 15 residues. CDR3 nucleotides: TGTGCCAGCAGCCCGGTGGGGCAGATCACCGGGGAGCTGTTTTTT. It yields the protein CASSPVGQITGELFF.

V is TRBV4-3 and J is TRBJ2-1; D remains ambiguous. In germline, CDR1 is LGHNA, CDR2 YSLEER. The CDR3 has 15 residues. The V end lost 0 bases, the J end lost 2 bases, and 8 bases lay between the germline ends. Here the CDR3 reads CASSQEGRTYNEQFF. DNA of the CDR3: TGCGCCAGCAGCCAAGAGGGCAGGACCTACAATGAGCAGTTCTTC.

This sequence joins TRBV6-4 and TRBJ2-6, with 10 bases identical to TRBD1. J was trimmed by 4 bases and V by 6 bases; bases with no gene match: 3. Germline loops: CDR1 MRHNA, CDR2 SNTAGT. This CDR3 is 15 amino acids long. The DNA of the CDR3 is TGTGCCAGCAGCGGGACAGGGGTCGGGGCCAACGTCCTGACTTTC. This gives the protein CASSGTGVGANVLTF.

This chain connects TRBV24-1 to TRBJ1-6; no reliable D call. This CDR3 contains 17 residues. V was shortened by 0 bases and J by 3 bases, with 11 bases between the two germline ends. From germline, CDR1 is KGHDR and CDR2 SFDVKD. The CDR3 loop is CATSDLSGSNYNSPLHF. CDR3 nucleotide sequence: TGTGCCACCAGTGATTTGTCTGGCAGTAACTATAATTCACCCCTCCACTTT.

In nucleotides, the CDR3 is TGTGCCAGCAGCTTGGACTACGAGACCCAGTACTTC. Its protein product is CASSLDYETQYF. The V and J genes are TRBV5-4 and TRBJ2-5; no reliable D call. Trimming stripped 0 bases from V and 5 bases from J, with 5 bases between. The germline V gene encodes CDR1 SGHNT and CDR2 YYREEE (reference sequence). This CDR3 has 12 residues.

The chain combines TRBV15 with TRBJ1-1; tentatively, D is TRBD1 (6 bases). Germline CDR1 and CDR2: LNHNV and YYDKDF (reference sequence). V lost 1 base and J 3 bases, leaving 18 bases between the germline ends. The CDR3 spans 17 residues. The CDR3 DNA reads TGTGCCACCAGCAGAGGGGCCCAAGGCTACAGGGACACTGAAGCTTTCTTT. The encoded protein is CATSRGAQGYRDTEAFF.

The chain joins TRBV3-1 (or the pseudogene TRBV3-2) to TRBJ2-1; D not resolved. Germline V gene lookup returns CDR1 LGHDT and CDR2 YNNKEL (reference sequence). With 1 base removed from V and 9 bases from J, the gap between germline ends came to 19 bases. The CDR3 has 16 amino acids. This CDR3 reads CASSQALTQNVGEQFF. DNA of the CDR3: TGTGCCAGCAGCCAAGCTTTAACCCAAAACGTAGGTGAGCAGTTCTTC.

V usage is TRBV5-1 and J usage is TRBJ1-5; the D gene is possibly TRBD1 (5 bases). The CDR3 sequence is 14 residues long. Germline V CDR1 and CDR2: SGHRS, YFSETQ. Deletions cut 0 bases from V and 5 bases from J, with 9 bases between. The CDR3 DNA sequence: TGCGCCAGCAGCTTGGGAGGGGCACATCAGCCCCAGCATTTT. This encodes CASSLGGAHQPQHF.

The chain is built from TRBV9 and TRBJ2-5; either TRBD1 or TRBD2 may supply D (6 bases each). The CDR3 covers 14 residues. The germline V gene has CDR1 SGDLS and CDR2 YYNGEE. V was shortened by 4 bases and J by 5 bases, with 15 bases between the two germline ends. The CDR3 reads CASSPEGGYETQYF. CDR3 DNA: TGTGCCAGCAGCCCGGAAGGGGGGTATGAGACCCAGTACTTC. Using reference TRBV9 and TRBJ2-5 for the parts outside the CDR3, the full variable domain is DSGVTQTPKHLITATGQRVTLRCSPRSGDLSVYWYQQSLDQGLQFLIQYYNGEERAKGNILERFSAQQFPDLHSELNLSSLELGDSALYFCASSPEGGYETQYFGPGTRLLVL.

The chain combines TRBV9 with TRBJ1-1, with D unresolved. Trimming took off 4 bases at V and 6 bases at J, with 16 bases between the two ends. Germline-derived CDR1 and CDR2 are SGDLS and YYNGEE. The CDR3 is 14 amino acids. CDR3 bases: TGTGCCAGCAGCCTCTCATATGAGCGGCCTGAAGCTTTCTTT. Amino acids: CASSLSYERPEAFF.

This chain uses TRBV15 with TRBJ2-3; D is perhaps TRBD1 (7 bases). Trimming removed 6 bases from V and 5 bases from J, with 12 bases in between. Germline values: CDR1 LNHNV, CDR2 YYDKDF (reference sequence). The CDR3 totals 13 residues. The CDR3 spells CATSQGGGDTQYF. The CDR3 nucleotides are TGTGCCACCAGTCAGGGGGGCGGAGATACGCAGTATTTT.

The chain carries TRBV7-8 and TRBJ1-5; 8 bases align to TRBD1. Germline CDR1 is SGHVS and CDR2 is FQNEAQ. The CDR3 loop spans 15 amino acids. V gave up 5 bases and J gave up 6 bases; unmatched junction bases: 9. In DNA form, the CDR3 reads TGTGCCAGCAGCCAGACGGGACAGGAAAGTCAGCCCCAGCATTTT. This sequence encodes CASSQTGQESQPQHF.

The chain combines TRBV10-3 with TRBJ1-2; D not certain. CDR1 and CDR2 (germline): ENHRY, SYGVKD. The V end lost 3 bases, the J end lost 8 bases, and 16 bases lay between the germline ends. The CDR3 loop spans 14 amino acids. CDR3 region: CAISEPGVGSGYTF. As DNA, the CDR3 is TGTGCCATCAGTGAACCCGGAGTGGGTAGCGGCTACACCTTC.